This TCR beta chain comes out of a study of CD8 T cells in Susac syndrome. In germline, CDR1 is SEHNR, CDR2 FQNEAQ (reference sequence). CDR3 size: 18 residues. Trimming took 3 bases from V and 3 from J; bases not matched to a gene: 12. Sequencing of TCR beta was performed on blood CD8+ and CD4+ T cells. Random-hexamer reverse transcription was applied to about 0.5 to 1 ug RNA. With immunoSEQ multiplex PCR, TCR beta CDR3 was amplified across 54 Vbeta and 13 Jbeta. From the immunoSEQ multiplex PCR reads, TCRdb called clonotypes with MiXCR, one entry per CDR3 protein. The table has about 130,000 distinct CDR3 sequences, around nine tenths seen once. In its sample, this clonotype was seen a few times.

The receptor was isolated from a human donor with multiple sclerosis. The specimen was CD8+ T cells from PBMCs. The chain has TRBV7-9 and TRBJ2-7, with 12 nucleotides matching TRBD1. For the CDR3, the DNA is TGTGCCAGCAGCTTTATCCCGGGACAGGGGGCATTAATCTACGAGCAGTACTTC. Protein sequence: CASSFIPGQGALIYEQYF.